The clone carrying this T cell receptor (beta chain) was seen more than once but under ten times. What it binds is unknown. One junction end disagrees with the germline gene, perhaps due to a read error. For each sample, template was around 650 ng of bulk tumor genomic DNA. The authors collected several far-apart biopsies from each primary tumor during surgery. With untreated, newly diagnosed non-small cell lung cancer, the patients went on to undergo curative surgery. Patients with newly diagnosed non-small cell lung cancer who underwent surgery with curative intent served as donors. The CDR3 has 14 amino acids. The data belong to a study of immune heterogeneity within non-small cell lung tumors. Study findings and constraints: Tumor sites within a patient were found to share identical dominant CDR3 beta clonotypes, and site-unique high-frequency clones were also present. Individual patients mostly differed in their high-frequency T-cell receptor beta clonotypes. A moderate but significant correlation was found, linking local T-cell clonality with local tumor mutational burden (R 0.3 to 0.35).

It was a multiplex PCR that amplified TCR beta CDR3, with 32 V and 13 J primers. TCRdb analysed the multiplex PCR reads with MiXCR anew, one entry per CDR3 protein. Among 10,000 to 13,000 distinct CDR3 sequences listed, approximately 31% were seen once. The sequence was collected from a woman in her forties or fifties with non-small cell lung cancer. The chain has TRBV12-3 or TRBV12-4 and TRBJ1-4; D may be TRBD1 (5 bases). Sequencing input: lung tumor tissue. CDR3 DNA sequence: TGTGCCAGCGGTTCAGGGAGGTCTAATGAAAAACTGGTTTTT. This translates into CASGSGRSNEKLVF.